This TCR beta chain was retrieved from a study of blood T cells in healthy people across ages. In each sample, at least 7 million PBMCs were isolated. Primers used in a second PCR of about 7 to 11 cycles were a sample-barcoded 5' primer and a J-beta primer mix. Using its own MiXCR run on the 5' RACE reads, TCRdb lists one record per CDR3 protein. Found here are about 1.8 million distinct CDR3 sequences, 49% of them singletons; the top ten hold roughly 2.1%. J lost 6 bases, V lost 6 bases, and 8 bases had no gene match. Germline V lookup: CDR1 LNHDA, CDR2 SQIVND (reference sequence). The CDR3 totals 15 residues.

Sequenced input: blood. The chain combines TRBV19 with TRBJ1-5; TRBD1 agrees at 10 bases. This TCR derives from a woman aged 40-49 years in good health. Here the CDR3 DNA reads TGTGCCAGTAGATCGGACAGGGGGAAGCGTCAGCCCCAGCATTTT. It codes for CASRSDRGKRQPQHF. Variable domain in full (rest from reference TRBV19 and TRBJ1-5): DGGITQSPKYLFRKEGQNVTLSCEQNLNHDAMYWYRQDPGQGLRLIYYSQIVNDFQKGDIAEGYSVSREKKESFPLTVTSAQKNPTAFYLCASRSDRGKRQPQHFGDGTRLSIL.